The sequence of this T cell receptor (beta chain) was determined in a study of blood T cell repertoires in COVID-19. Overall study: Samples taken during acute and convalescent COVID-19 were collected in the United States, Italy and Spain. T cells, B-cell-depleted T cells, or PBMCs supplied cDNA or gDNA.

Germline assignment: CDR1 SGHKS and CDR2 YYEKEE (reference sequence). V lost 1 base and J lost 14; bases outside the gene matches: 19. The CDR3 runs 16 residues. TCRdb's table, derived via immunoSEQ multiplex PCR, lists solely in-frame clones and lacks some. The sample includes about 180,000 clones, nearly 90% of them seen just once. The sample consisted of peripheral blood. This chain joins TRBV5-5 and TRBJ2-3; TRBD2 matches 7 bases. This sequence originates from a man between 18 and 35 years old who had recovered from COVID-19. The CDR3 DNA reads TGTGCCAGCAGCTTGTCGGGAGGCTTTGGAAACCCTAAACGGTATTTT. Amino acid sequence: CASSLSGGFGNPKRYF.